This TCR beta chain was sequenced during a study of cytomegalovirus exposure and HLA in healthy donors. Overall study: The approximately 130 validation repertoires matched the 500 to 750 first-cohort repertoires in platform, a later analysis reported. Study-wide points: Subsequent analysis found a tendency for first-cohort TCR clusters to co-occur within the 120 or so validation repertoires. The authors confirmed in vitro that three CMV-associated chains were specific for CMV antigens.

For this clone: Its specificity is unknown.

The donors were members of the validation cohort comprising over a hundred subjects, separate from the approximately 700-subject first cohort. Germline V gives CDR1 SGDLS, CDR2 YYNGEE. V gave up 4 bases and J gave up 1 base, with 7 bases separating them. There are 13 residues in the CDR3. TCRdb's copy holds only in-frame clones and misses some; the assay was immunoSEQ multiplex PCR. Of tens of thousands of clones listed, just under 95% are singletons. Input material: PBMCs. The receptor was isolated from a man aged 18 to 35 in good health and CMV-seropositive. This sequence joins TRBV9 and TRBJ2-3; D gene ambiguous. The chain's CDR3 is CASSPPRTDTQYF. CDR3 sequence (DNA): TGTGCCAGCAGCCCTCCTCGCACAGATACGCAGTATTTT.